The T cell receptor beta chain under discussion was sequenced for a study of T cell responses to AZD1222 COVID-19 vaccine. The data were produced by immunoSEQ multiplex PCR, yet TCRdb's version contains in-frame clones alone and is incomplete. The sample records 70,000 to 75,000 clones, 87% being singletons. Study-level findings and limits: White British people made up most donors, females outnumbered males, and clonal diversity was possibly underestimated. An increase in Spike-specific TCR breadth and depth was observed after two AZD1222 doses. Among AZD1222 vaccinees, only 6 or 7 were seropositive at baseline.

Concerning this clone itself: Its target is unknown.

This TCR was recovered from an adult who received the AZD1222 COVID-19 vaccine. The source was peripheral blood, collected 28 days after the second AZD1222 dose.

CDR3 residues: CASSFGGTPNTGELFF. DNA of the CDR3: TGCGCCAGCAGCTTCGGTGGAACACCGAACACCGGGGAGCTGTTTTTT. The V and J genes are TRBV5-1 and TRBJ2-2; D unclear. V gave up 2 bases and J gave up 0 bases, with 11 bases separating them. The germline V gene encodes CDR1 SGHRS and CDR2 YFSETQ. The CDR3 covers 16 residues.